The clone carrying this T cell receptor (beta chain) was recorded many times. Its specificity is not known. The source of the sample is a study of T cells in Graves' hyperthyroidism and ophthalmopathy. For the study at large: Specimen type is peripheral blood, collected at initial diagnosis prior to any treatment.

Lactation, pregnancy, other autoimmune disease or uncontrolled infection led to exclusion of patients. The study's findings and limits: The model forecast ophthalmopathy, anticipating it by a median 6.5 months before onset. Among clonotypes expanded in thyroid above 0.001, most were also found in blood.

Regions amplified from RNA transcripts were the TCR beta CDR3 regions. The HTBI primer set served for first-round RT-PCR of the TCR CDR3. Via MiXCR, TCRdb re-called the multiplex PCR reads, giving one row per CDR3 protein. The sample has about 200,000 distinct CDR3 sequences; about a sixth are singletons. Trimming took 8 bases from V and 5 from J; bases not matched to a gene: 15. This CDR3 has 16 amino acids. This chain joins TRBV12-3 or TRBV12-4 and TRBJ1-1; 9 bases are shared with TRBD1. Sequences were obtained from blood. This clonotype was sampled from a man aged 40-50 years with Graves' hyperthyroidism. Here the CDR3 DNA reads TGTGCCAGCCGGGACAGGGTCAGGACGGCCTCTACTGAAGCTTTCTTT. Amino acid sequence: CASRDRVRTASTEAFF.